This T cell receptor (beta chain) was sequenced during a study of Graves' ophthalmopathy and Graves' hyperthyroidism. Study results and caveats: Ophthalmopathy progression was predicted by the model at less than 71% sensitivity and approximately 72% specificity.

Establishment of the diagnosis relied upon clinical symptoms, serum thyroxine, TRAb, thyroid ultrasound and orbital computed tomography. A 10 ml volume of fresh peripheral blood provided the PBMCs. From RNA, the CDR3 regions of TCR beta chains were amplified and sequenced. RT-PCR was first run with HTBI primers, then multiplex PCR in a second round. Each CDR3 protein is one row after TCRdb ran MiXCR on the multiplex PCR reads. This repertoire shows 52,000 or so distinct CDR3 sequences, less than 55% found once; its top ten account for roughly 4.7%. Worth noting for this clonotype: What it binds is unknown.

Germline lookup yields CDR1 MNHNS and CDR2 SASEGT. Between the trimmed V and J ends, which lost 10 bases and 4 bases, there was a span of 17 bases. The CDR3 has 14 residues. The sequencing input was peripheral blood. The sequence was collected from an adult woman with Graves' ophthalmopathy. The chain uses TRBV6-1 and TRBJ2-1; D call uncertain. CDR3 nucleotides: TGTGCCAACTCCAGAGCGTCCCTGTACAATGAGCAGTTCTTC. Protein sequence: CANSRASLYNEQFF.